These 32 T cell receptor beta chains were sequenced from one sample in a study of control samples from healthy donors and cancer patients. Produced via immunoSEQ multiplex PCR; TCRdb's table is partial and in-frame only. Found here are 120,000 to 150,000 clones, 80% to 95% of them singletons; the top ten hold roughly 3.2%. The sequenced sample consisted of blood. Receptor source: a man aged 25 to 40 in good health.

The chain couples TRBV7-9 to TRBJ2-7; D could derive from TRBD1 or TRBD2 (5 bases each). Trimming pared 6 bases from V and 2 bases from J, leaving 17 bases between. Germline CDR1 is SEHNR and CDR2 is FQNEAQ (reference sequence). The CDR3 totals 15 residues. CDR3 in DNA: TGTGCCAGCAGGATGGACGGGACGGGGACCTACGAGCAGTACTTC. Encoded protein: CASRMDGTGTYEQYF. Looking up the rest from reference TRBV7-9 and TRBJ2-7 gives the full variable domain: DTGVSQNPRHKITKRGQNVTFRCDPISEHNRLYWYRQTLGQGPEFLTYFQNEAQLEKSRLLSDRFSAERPKGSFSTLEIQRTEQGDSAMYLCASRMDGTGTYEQYFGPGTRLTVT.

This chain links TRBV6-4 with TRBJ2-3, with D possibly being TRBD1 or TRBD2 (5 bases each). The germline gives CDR1 MRHNA, CDR2 SNTAGT. Trimming took 8 bases from V and 1 from J, leaving 10 bases between them. The CDR3 is 13 residues long. The CDR3 bases are TGTGCCAGCCGGGACCGGGGCACAGATACGCAGTATTTT. Translation: CASRDRGTDTQYF.

CDR3 residues: CASSLAHSPLHF. For the CDR3, the DNA is TGTGCCAGCAGCTTGGCGCATTCACCCCTCCACTTT. This chain joins TRBV5-6 and TRBJ1-6; no clear D gene. CDR3 length: 12 residues. In germline, CDR1 is SGHDT, CDR2 YYEEEE. V shed 0 bases and J shed 8 bases, with 3 bases lying between them.

This clone was found a few times. The rearrangement links TRBV14 to TRBJ1-5; D possibly corresponds to TRBD1 (6 bases). This CDR3 comprises 13 residues. The germline CDR1 and CDR2 sequences are SGHDN and FVKESK. Trimming removed 0 bases at V and 9 bases at J, with 9 bases between. The CDR3, as DNA: TGTGCCAGCAGCCAAGATACGGGGGCGCCCCAGCATTTT. Protein: CASSQDTGAPQHF. The full variable domain, with the rest looked up from reference TRBV14 and TRBJ1-5, is EAGVTQFPSHSVIEKGQTVTLRCDPISGHDNLYWYRRVMGKEIKFLLHFVKESKQDESGMPNNRFLAERTGGTYSTLKVQPAELEDSGVYFCASSQDTGAPQHFGDGTRLSIL.

The sample holds one count of this clone. This rearrangement joins TRBV11-2 to TRBJ1-2; 7 nucleotides match TRBD1. The germline V gene has CDR1 SGHAT and CDR2 FQNNGV. The CDR3 consists of 14 residues. The trim removed 4 bases at V and 2 bases at J, leaving 4 bases unmatched. This chain's CDR3 is CASSSAGGNYGYTF. In nucleotides, the CDR3 is TGTGCCAGCAGCTCAGCAGGGGGGAACTATGGCTACACCTTC.

The chain employs TRBV19 and TRBJ1-5, with 9 nucleotides matching TRBD1. Germline V CDR1 and CDR2: LNHDA, SQIVND (reference sequence). The CDR3 has 15 residues. V trimming: 6 bases; J trimming: 5 bases; junction bases outside the gene matches: 8. The CDR3 loop is CASSSGTGNYQPQHF. The CDR3, as DNA: TGTGCCAGTAGCTCCGGGACAGGGAATTATCAGCCCCAGCATTTT.

The chain couples TRBV2 to TRBJ1-5; D unclear. V dropped 6 bases and J dropped 2 bases, with 14 bases sitting between them. Germline V gives CDR1 SNHLY, CDR2 FYNNEI. This CDR3 has 15 residues. CDR3 nucleotide sequence: TGTGCCAGCAGAAGCTCTGGGCTCGGCAATCAGCCCCAGCATTTT. Its protein product is CASRSSGLGNQPQHF. The whole variable domain, remainder taken from reference TRBV2 and TRBJ1-5, is EPEVTQTPSHQVTQMGQEVILRCVPISNHLYFYWYRQILGQKVEFLVSFYNNEISEKSEIFDDQFSVERPDGSNFTLKIRSTKLEDSAMYFCASRSSGLGNQPQHFGDGTRLSIL.

The chain uses TRBV5-1 and TRBJ1-1; D perhaps matches TRBD1 (6 bases). This CDR3 has 16 amino acids. Germline lookup yields CDR1 SGHRS and CDR2 YFSETQ. V gave up 0 bases and J gave up 1 base, with 13 bases separating them. The CDR3 spells CASSLVVGAENTEAFF. CDR3 DNA sequence: TGCGCCAGCAGCTTGGTCGTGGGGGCTGAGAACACTGAAGCTTTCTTT.

The rearrangement joins TRBV5-6 to TRBJ2-3; 8 bases agree with TRBD2. Germline CDR1 and CDR2: SGHDT and YYEEEE. V shed 4 bases and J 6 bases; nucleotides not matched to a gene: 22. CDR3 length: 19 residues. CDR3 coding DNA: TGTGCCAGCAGCATAAGAGGTTTTAGCGGGGCTACCGGCGCGGATACGCAGTATTTT. As protein: CASSIRGFSGATGADTQYF.

The chain links TRBV25-1 to TRBJ2-1; tentative D call: TRBD2 (6 bases). This CDR3 comprises 17 residues. Trimming shortened V by 7 bases and J by 3 bases, and 22 bases separated the two germline ends. Germline lookup yields CDR1 MGHDK and CDR2 SYGVNS. The CDR3 nucleotides are TGTGCCAGCAAAGGAGGAGGGAGTAGCCTATACTACAATGAGCAGTTCTTC. Amino acid sequence: CASKGGGSSLYYNEQFF.

This clone was seen only once. This chain uses TRBV11-3 with TRBJ2-1, with D hard to call. V was trimmed by 0 bases and J by 3 bases, leaving 9 bases between them. The CDR3 extends over 15 amino acids. The V gene's germline CDR1 is SGHNT and CDR2 YENEEA. CDR3 loop: CASSLDPQNYNEQFF. In nucleotides, the CDR3 is TGTGCCAGCAGCTTAGATCCCCAGAACTACAATGAGCAGTTCTTC.

This clone appeared once. CDR3 DNA: TGTGCCAGCAGTGCGGACAGGGAAGCTTTCTTT. It yields the protein CASSADREAFF. The chain has TRBV2 and TRBJ1-1, with TRBD1 matching over 7 bases. Germline V gene data show CDR1 as SNHLY and CDR2 as FYNNEI. CDR3 length: 11 residues. The V segment lost 4 bases and the J segment 8 bases; nucleotides outside the gene matches: 1.

V and J are TRBV3-1 (or the pseudogene TRBV3-2) and TRBJ2-4; D remains unclear. V was clipped by 0 bases and J by 9 bases, with 6 bases between them. CDR1 LGHDT and CDR2 YNNKEL come from the germline V gene (reference sequence). CDR3 length: 12 amino acids. CDR3 loop: CASSQDPRIQYF. The CDR3 nucleotides are TGTGCCAGCAGCCAAGATCCACGCATTCAGTACTTC.

The genes are TRBV27 and TRBJ2-5; 10 bases map to TRBD1. Germline-derived CDR1 and CDR2 are MNHEY and SMNVEV (reference sequence). After removal of 3 bases from V and 1 base from J, the junction contained 14 bases not matched to a gene. This CDR3 comprises 19 residues. The CDR3 DNA reads TGTGCCAGCAGTTTCTCGACAGGGGGCTGGATCGGAGGCCAAGAGACCCAGTACTTC. It translates to CASSFSTGGWIGGQETQYF.

This chain uses TRBV27 with TRBJ1-4, with 7 bases that match TRBD1. V lost 5 bases to trimming and J lost 3 bases; unmatched junction nucleotides: 6. The germline V gene has CDR1 MNHEY and CDR2 SMNVEV (reference sequence). The CDR3 is 15 residues long. The CDR3 spells CASSVTGVSNEKLFF. The CDR3 DNA follows: TGTGCCAGCAGTGTCACAGGGGTCTCTAATGAAAAACTGTTTTTT.

V is TRBV12-3 or TRBV12-4 and J is TRBJ1-1; the D is unclear. V was pared by 5 bases and J by 0 bases, with 7 bases between. The CDR3 length is 13 residues. The CDR3, as DNA: TGTGCCAGCAGTACGAACTTGAACACTGAAGCTTTCTTT. This encodes CASSTNLNTEAFF.

The chain has TRBV19 and TRBJ1-2; no clear D gene. V gave up 7 bases and J gave up 6 bases, with 21 bases separating them. CDR3 length: 15 residues. The germline V gene has CDR1 LNHDA and CDR2 SQIVND (reference sequence). CDR3 in DNA: TGTGCCAGTACTTGGCGCCCTCACCATTGGGATGGCTACACCTTC. The encoded protein is CASTWRPHHWDGYTF. Combining the CDR3 with reference TRBV19 and TRBJ1-2 gives the whole variable domain DGGITQSPKYLFRKEGQNVTLSCEQNLNHDAMYWYRQDPGQGLRLIYYSQIVNDFQKGDIAEGYSVSREKKESFPLTVTSAQKNPTAFYLCASTWRPHHWDGYTFGSGTRLTVV.

This chain connects TRBV6-1 to TRBJ2-7, with 8 positions matching TRBD1. The CDR3 loop spans 14 amino acids. CDR1 and CDR2 (germline): MNHNS, SASEGT. V was clipped by 3 bases and J by 3 bases; unmatched bases: 4. The CDR3: CASSEDRAHYEQYF. CDR3 in DNA: TGTGCCAGCAGTGAGGACAGGGCACACTACGAGCAGTACTTC.

The gene calls are TRBV28 and TRBJ1-1; D gene uncertain. CDR3 length equals 14 residues. Germline-derived CDR1 and CDR2 are MDHEN and SYDVKM. The V end lost 4 bases, the J end lost 3 bases, and 12 bases lay between the germline ends. This chain's CDR3 is CASSSLPLDTEAFF. The CDR3 coding sequence is TGTGCCAGCAGTTCCCTACCTTTAGACACTGAAGCTTTCTTT.

With regard to this clone: Other DNA sequences within the sample encode an identical CDR3. The chain couples TRBV2 to TRBJ2-3; D possibly corresponds to TRBD2 (6 bases). V was trimmed by 1 base and J by 1 base, leaving 9 bases between them. This CDR3 contains 15 residues. Germline CDR1 and CDR2: SNHLY and FYNNEI. CDR3 nucleotides: TGTGCCAGCAGTGAAGGGCGGGGCGGCACAGATACGCAGTATTTT. It encodes CASSEGRGGTDTQYF.

Concerning this clone itself: At the DNA level, this CDR3 is encoded by other sequences in the same sample as well. The chain employs TRBV10-3 and TRBJ1-5; no firm D call. CDR3 size: 13 residues. V dropped 0 bases and J dropped 4 bases, with 4 bases sitting between them. Germline CDR1 is ENHRY and CDR2 is SYGVKD. CDR3 residues: CAISESSNQPQHF. CDR3 nucleotide sequence: TGTGCCATCAGTGAGTCTTCAAATCAGCCCCAGCATTTT.

This chain links TRBV6-2 or TRBV6-3 with TRBJ2-7; D remains unclear. This CDR3 region has 12 residues. Germline values: CDR1 MNHEY, CDR2 SVGEGT. V lost 6 bases and J 3 bases, leaving 9 bases between the germline ends. CDR3 sequence (DNA): TGTGCCAGCAGCCCGGGCCTCTACGAGCAGTACTTC. Protein: CASSPGLYEQYF.

The chain combines TRBV4-1 with TRBJ2-2, with D maybe TRBD2 (6 bases). This CDR3 comprises 15 residues. V lost 8 bases to trimming and J lost 5 bases, with 18 bases between them. The germline V gene has CDR1 MGHRA and CDR2 YSYEKL. This CDR3 reads CASRTRGSSTGELFF. CDR3 coding DNA: TGCGCCAGCCGAACGCGGGGTTCGAGTACCGGGGAGCTGTTTTTT.

This clone was detected a few times. The chain carries TRBV4-1 and TRBJ1-1; D is ambiguous. Germline CDR1 and CDR2: MGHRA and YSYEKL. V was clipped by 4 bases and J by 1 base, with 10 bases between them. This CDR3 spans 14 amino acids. CDR3: CASSPLAGNTEAFF. DNA for the CDR3: TGCGCCAGCAGCCCCCTAGCGGGGAACACTGAAGCTTTCTTT.

The chain has TRBV6-5 and TRBJ1-4; D uncertain. Germline CDR1 reads MNHEY; CDR2 reads SVGAGI. CDR3 length: 11 amino acids. Between the trimmed V and J ends, which lost 7 bases and 6 bases, there was a span of 6 bases. CDR3 sequence: CASTPDEKLFF. The CDR3 DNA reads TGTGCCAGCACCCCGGATGAAAAACTGTTTTTT.

The V and J genes are TRBV30 and TRBJ2-2; 10 nucleotides line up with TRBD2. The CDR3 consists of 14 residues. V trimming: 3 bases; J trimming: 4 bases; junction bases outside the gene matches: 2. The germline V gene encodes CDR1 GTSNPN and CDR2 SVGIG (reference sequence). In DNA, the CDR3 is TGTGCCTGGAGGAGACTAGCGGGCACCGGGGAGCTGTTTTTT. The encoded protein is CAWRRLAGTGELFF.

The chain carries TRBV12-5 and TRBJ1-2; the D gene is possibly TRBD1 (6 bases). Germline V gives CDR1 LGHNT, CDR2 FRNRAP. Trimming shortened V by 5 bases and J by 8 bases, and 15 bases separated the two germline ends. The CDR3 contains 13 residues. The CDR3 DNA reads as TGTGCTAGTGGTACTCCACAGGGAGGCGGCTACACCTTC. It is translated as CASGTPQGGGYTF.

V and J are TRBV2 and TRBJ2-3; D is perhaps TRBD2 (7 bases). Germline-derived CDR1 and CDR2 are SNHLY and FYNNEI. Trimming left V 0 bases short and J 2 bases short, with 9 bases between. The CDR3 covers 15 residues. The CDR3, as DNA: TGTGCCAGCAGTGAAGCGGGGGGGCCCACAGATACGCAGTATTTT. It specifies CASSEAGGPTDTQYF.

This clone was picked up a small number of times. The chain is built from TRBV6-2 or TRBV6-3 and TRBJ1-5, with D unresolved. CDR3 length: 13 residues. V lost 2 bases and J 7 bases, leaving 9 bases between the germline ends. CDR1 is MNHEY and CDR2 is SVGEGT in the germline V gene. This CDR3 is CASSYVEEQPQHF. CDR3 DNA sequence: TGTGCCAGCAGTTACGTTGAGGAACAGCCCCAGCATTTT.

The V and J genes are TRBV27 and TRBJ2-3; no clear D gene. The germline gives CDR1 MNHEY, CDR2 SMNVEV (reference sequence). Deletions cut 6 bases from V and 0 bases from J, with 7 bases between. This CDR3 spans 13 amino acids. CDR3: CASSQSSTDTQYF. CDR3 DNA: TGTGCCAGCAGCCAATCTAGCACAGATACGCAGTATTTT.

The CDR3 region has the DNA TGTGCCAGCAGCTTAGAAGACAGGGGGTTTCAGCCCCAGCATTTT. Translation: CASSLEDRGFQPQHF. The chain carries TRBV7-9 and TRBJ1-5; TRBD1 matches at 9 bases. This CDR3 has 15 amino acids. The V segment lost 1 base and the J segment 6 bases; nucleotides outside the gene matches: 4. Germline values: CDR1 SEHNR, CDR2 FQNEAQ (reference sequence).

The chain uses TRBV9 and TRBJ1-3, with D perhaps TRBD1 (5 bases). Trimming removed 0 bases at V and 4 bases at J, with 11 bases between. CDR1 and CDR2 (germline): SGDLS, YYNGEE. This CDR3 spans 15 amino acids. CDR3 sequence reads: CASSVGEGVGNTIYF. As DNA, the CDR3 is TGTGCCAGCAGCGTAGGCGAAGGGGTGGGAAACACCATATATTTT.